The 14 T cell receptor beta chains below all came from one sample that was sequenced in a study of CD8 T cells in Susac syndrome. Reverse transcription of roughly 0.45 to 1 ug RNA used random hexamers. TCRdb re-called the immunoSEQ multiplex PCR reads through MiXCR, storing one row per CDR3 protein. The data contain 250,000 to 300,000 distinct CDR3 sequences, approximately 91% of them singletons. Sequenced sample: CD8+ T cells from PBMCs. The receptors shown here come from a human donor with multiple sclerosis.

The chain joins TRBV20-1 to TRBJ2-2; the D is unclear. Germline loops: CDR1 DFQATT, CDR2 SNEGSKA (reference sequence). This CDR3 comprises 11 residues. Trimming removed 3 bases at V and 5 bases at J, with 4 bases between. The CDR3 bases are TGCAGTGCTAGGTTTACCGGGGAGCTGTTTTTT. It specifies CSARFTGELFF.

The CDR3 bases are TGTGCCAGCAGATTCGGTTCCTACGAGCAGTACTTC. Amino acid sequence: CASRFGSYEQYF. The chain couples TRBV6-2 or TRBV6-3 to TRBJ2-7; the D is unclear. Looked up from germline, CDR1 is MNHEY and CDR2 is SVGEGT. This CDR3 comprises 12 residues. V was cut by 6 bases and J by 1 base, with 7 bases left in between.

The chain has TRBV20-1 and TRBJ2-1, with D possibly matching TRBD2 (5 bases). From germline, CDR1 is DFQATT and CDR2 SNEGSKA (reference sequence). This CDR3 contains 11 residues. The CDR3 loop is CSASGYNEQFF. As DNA, the CDR3 is TGCAGCGCCAGCGGCTACAATGAGCAGTTCTTC.

Only a few counts were recorded for this clonotype. A read error may account for a junction end that differs from germline. V and J are TRBV7-7 and TRBJ1-2, with D perhaps matching TRBD1 (6 bases). CDR1 SSHAT and CDR2 FNYEAQ come from the germline V gene (reference sequence). This CDR3 has 14 residues. This CDR3 reads CASSLATGLRGYTF. CDR3 nucleotide sequence: TGTGCTAGCAGCCTAGCCACAGGGTTGAGGGGCTACACCTTC.

V is TRBV16 and J is TRBJ1-2; the D gene is possibly TRBD1 (6 bases). This CDR3 has 15 amino acids. CDR1 KGHSY and CDR2 FQNENV come from the germline V gene. Deletions cut 3 bases from V and 2 bases from J, with 13 bases between. The chain's CDR3 is CASSHAGQINYGYTF. The CDR3 DNA follows: TGTGCCAGCAGCCACGCCGGACAGATCAACTATGGCTACACCTTC.

The chain uses TRBV21-1 and TRBJ1-2. TRBV21-1 is flagged as a pseudogene. This CDR3 has 16 residues. The CDR3: CASSKADTTLDYGYTF. For the CDR3, the DNA is TGTGCCAGCAGCAAAGCAGACACCACTCTCGACTATGGCTACACCTTC.

V usage is TRBV30 and J usage is TRBJ2-1; possible D gene TRBD1, 5 bases. CDR3 length equals 12 residues. Germline CDR1 is GTSNPN and CDR2 is SVGIG (reference sequence). V lost 0 bases and J 8 bases, leaving 8 bases between the germline ends. The chain's CDR3 is CAWSVQGDEQFF. The CDR3 DNA reads TGTGCCTGGAGTGTACAAGGGGATGAGCAGTTCTTC.

This chain links TRBV3-1 with TRBJ2-5, with D possibly TRBD1 on 6 matching bases. The CDR3 covers 16 residues. CDR1 and CDR2 from the germline V gene are LGHDT and YNNKEL (reference sequence). The V end was cut by 0 bases, the J end by 5 bases, with 16 bases between. CDR3 sequence: CASSQEGRTVLETQYF. Written as DNA, the CDR3 is TGTGCCAGCAGCCAAGAAGGAAGGACAGTACTGGAGACCCAGTACTTC.

This clonotype was recorded only once. The J gene is TRBJ2-5, the V gene TRBV13; D is possibly TRBD1 or TRBD2 (6 bases each). This CDR3 contains 19 residues. Germline V gene sequence: CDR1 PRHDT, CDR2 FYEKMQ (reference sequence). The V end was cut by 0 bases, the J end by 5 bases, with 25 bases between. CDR3 coding DNA: TGTGCCAGCAGCTTAGGGAGAGGTGCACCGACGAGGGGGGCGGAGACCCAGTACTTC. Encoded protein: CASSLGRGAPTRGAETQYF.

The V gene is TRBV9, the J gene TRBJ1-4; TRBD1 matches 7 bases. CDR1 and CDR2 from the germline V gene are SGDLS and YYNGEE. This CDR3 contains 14 residues. The V and J ends lost 0 bases and 10 bases, in that order; junction bases with no gene match: 6. Here the CDR3 reads CASSVEGGAAKLFF. For the CDR3, the DNA is TGTGCCAGCAGCGTAGAAGGGGGCGCGGCAAAACTGTTTTTT.

The rearrangement links TRBV5-5 to TRBJ1-5; TRBD1 matches 8 bases. J lost 6 bases, V lost 4 bases, and 3 bases had no gene match. The germline V gene has CDR1 SGHKS and CDR2 YYEKEE (reference sequence). There are 13 residues in the CDR3. The CDR3 loop is CASSRTGFQPQHF. The CDR3 region has the DNA TGTGCCAGCAGCCGGACAGGGTTTCAGCCCCAGCATTTT.

This rearrangement joins TRBV5-4 to TRBJ1-2; weak D call: TRBD1 (5 bases). The germline V and J ends were trimmed by 4 bases and 0 bases, with 13 bases remaining between them. Germline CDR1 and CDR2: SGHNT and YYREEE (reference sequence). The CDR3 totals 15 residues. CDR3 bases: TGTGCCAGCAGCGGGTGGGACGGACCTAACTATGGCTACACCTTC. This codes for CASSGWDGPNYGYTF.

V usage is TRBV7-6 and J usage is TRBJ2-1; 7 nucleotides line up with TRBD2. This CDR3 contains 17 residues. The germline CDR1 and CDR2 sequences are SGHVS and FNYEAQ. V dropped 2 bases and J dropped 1; count of bases not matched to a gene: 8. The CDR3 bases are TGTGCCAGCAGCTTACCCTTCGCGGGAGAGTCCTACAATGAGCAGTTCTTC. Its translation: CASSLPFAGESYNEQFF.

The chain has TRBV7-9 and TRBJ2-4; 7 bases line up with TRBD1. Looked up from germline, CDR1 is SEHNR and CDR2 is FQNEAQ (reference sequence). V dropped 1 base and J dropped 3; count of bases not matched to a gene: 3. This CDR3 region has 15 residues. CDR3 sequence (DNA): TGTGCCAGCAGCTTAGTACGGGACAGCAAAAACATTCAGTACTTC. Translation gives CASSLVRDSKNIQYF.